These T cell receptor beta chains were read from a single sample in a study of T cells in localized non-small cell lung cancer. TCRdb's table, derived via immunoSEQ multiplex PCR, lists solely in-frame clones and lacks some. The repertoire holds 1,400 to 1,500 clones, with roughly 26% as singletons. This specimen was lung tumor tissue, taken before any cancer treatment. These receptors came from a man aged 35-69 years with stage II lung adenocarcinoma. Both conserved end residues are part of each CDR3. The D gene is left open where the match is weak. Clone size is stated in some rows and not others, as once, few, many or a class when expanded.

CDR3 DNA,CDR3 protein,clone size,V gene,D gene,CDR3 length,J gene
TGCGCCAGCAGCAGACAGGGGGCTGTGACAGATACGCAGTATTTT,CASSRQGAVTDTQYF,-,TRBV5-1,TRBD1,15,TRBJ2-3
TGTGCCAGCAGCGCCTGGGACATGCACACAGATACGCAGTATTTT,CASSAWDMHTDTQYF,-,TRBV9,-,15,TRBJ2-3
TGTGCCACCCAAGAGGGGGCGAACACTGAAGCTTTCTTT,CATQEGANTEAFF,-,TRBV19,TRBD1,13,TRBJ1-1
TGTGCCTGGAGTGGGGGACTGCCGAACACTGAAGCTTTCTTT,CAWSGGLPNTEAFF,-,TRBV30,-,14,TRBJ1-1
TGCAGCGTTGTGGCCGGTACTTATGGCTACACCTTC,CSVVAGTYGYTF,-,TRBV29-1,-,12,TRBJ1-2
TGTGCCAGTGATCGACAGGGGGCAGATACGCAGTATTTT,CASDRQGADTQYF,few,TRBV9,TRBD1,13,TRBJ2-3
TGCGCCAGCAGCCTATATGGAGGTGAGCAGTTCTTC,CASSLYGGEQFF,-,TRBV4-1,-,12,TRBJ2-1
TGCAGCGTTTCGGTCGGGCAGGCGAACACTGAAGCTTTCTTT,CSVSVGQANTEAFF,-,TRBV29-1,-,14,TRBJ1-1
TGTGCCAGCAGTCCCATCTCCGGGAATGAGCAGTTCTTC,CASSPISGNEQFF,large,TRBV9,-,13,TRBJ2-1
TGTGCCAGCAGCTTAGGGGGACAGGGCGGAAAACTGTTTTTT,CASSLGGQGGKLFF,few,TRBV11-3,TRBD1,14,TRBJ1-4
TGTGCCAGCAGTTTGGACACTGAAGCTTTCTTT,CASSLDTEAFF,-,TRBV6-7,-,11,TRBJ1-1
TGTGCCAGCAGCCGGGGACAGCCGCAACACAATGAGCAGTTCTTC,CASSRGQPQHNEQFF,-,TRBV11-3,TRBD1,15,TRBJ2-1
TGTGCCAGCAGTGATGTAGGGGGCCCGTCGCGGGTGGTCTTT,CASSDVGGPSRVVF,-,TRBV6-8,TRBD1,14,TRBJ1-1